Shown below are 22 T cell receptor beta chains from a single sample sequenced in a study of PD-L1 blockade in urothelial cancer. Assay used: immunoSEQ multiplex PCR; TCRdb lists only in-frame clones, some missing. The table has 50,000 or so clones, 70% to 85% seen once. Specimen: PBMCs, collected around atezolizumab (anti-PD-L1) treatment. The receptor set was obtained from a man aged 70-80 years with urothelial cancer.

The genes are TRBV2 and TRBJ2-2; D remains unclear. In germline, CDR1 is SNHLY, CDR2 FYNNEI. V dropped 2 bases and J dropped 4 bases, with 8 bases sitting between them. The CDR3 length is 14 residues. In nucleotides, the CDR3 is TGTGCCAGCAGTGAAACCCCAGGCACCGGGGAGCTGTTTTTT. Translated, it gives CASSETPGTGELFF.

The table lists this clone with a few counts. The rearrangement joins TRBV7-3 to TRBJ2-2, with 9 bases matching TRBD2. J was trimmed by 6 bases and V by 5 bases; bases with no gene match: 7. The CDR3 is 15 amino acids. Per germline, CDR1 SGHTA and CDR2 FQGTGA. The CDR3 is CASSKGGTSSGELFF. The CDR3 DNA reads TGTGCCAGCAGCAAGGGGGGGACTAGCTCCGGGGAGCTGTTTTTT.

The chain links TRBV6-1 to TRBJ2-3; D is perhaps TRBD2 (5 bases). Germline loops: CDR1 MNHNS, CDR2 SASEGT. Between the trimmed V and J ends, which lost 2 bases and 5 bases, there was a span of 14 bases. The CDR3 spans 15 residues. CDR3 nucleotides: TGTGCCAGCAGTGAAACACTAGTGGTAGTAGATACGCAGTATTTT. This encodes CASSETLVVVDTQYF.

The chain combines TRBV28 with TRBJ2-3; D gene ambiguous. The germline CDR1 and CDR2 sequences are MDHEN and SYDVKM. The CDR3 runs 16 residues. Trimming took off 5 bases at V and 1 base at J, with 16 bases between the two ends. For the CDR3, the DNA is TGTGCCAGCAGTCGCACACGGGTGTCGGGCACAGATACGCAGTATTTT. Amino acids: CASSRTRVSGTDTQYF. The whole variable domain, remainder taken from reference TRBV28 and TRBJ2-3, is DVKVTQSSRYLVKRTGEKVFLECVQDMDHENMFWYRQDPGLGLRLIYFSYDVKMKEKGDIPEGYSVSREKKERFSLILESASTNQTSMYLCASSRTRVSGTDTQYFGPGTRLTVL.

This clone was observed a handful of times. J is TRBJ1-1 and V is TRBV6-5, with 10 nucleotides matching TRBD1. This CDR3 is 13 amino acids long. J lost 7 bases, V lost 6 bases, and 5 bases had no gene match. Germline CDR1 and CDR2: MNHEY and SVGAGI. The CDR3 bases are TGTGCCAGCAGCTCGGGACAGGGGTTTGAAGCTTTCTTT. Translation gives CASSSGQGFEAFF.

The chain is built from TRBV19 and TRBJ1-6; TRBD1 matches 7 bases. The V segment lost 3 bases and the J segment 10 bases; nucleotides outside the gene matches: 9. This CDR3 is 15 amino acids long. Per germline, CDR1 LNHDA and CDR2 SQIVND (reference sequence). CDR3 loop: CASSMNRQGNSPLHF. The CDR3 nucleotides read TGTGCCAGTAGTATGAACAGACAGGGTAACTCACCCCTCCACTTT.

To note about this clone: This may be a read error: a much more frequent sequence differs by one nucleotide. The chain joins TRBV28 to TRBJ1-2; D is perhaps TRBD1 (6 bases). Trimming removed 3 bases at V and 6 bases at J, with 11 bases between. This CDR3 has 13 residues. The germline V gene encodes CDR1 MDHEN and CDR2 SYDVKM. CDR3 loop: CASSLGGQNGYTF. CDR3 bases: TGTGCCAGCAGTTTGGGCGGACAGAATGGCTACACCTTC.

The chain carries TRBV27 and TRBJ1-4; 11 bases match TRBD1. CDR1 MNHEY and CDR2 SMNVEV come from the germline V gene (reference sequence). V shed 5 bases and J 5 bases; nucleotides not matched to a gene: 7. CDR3 length: 16 amino acids. CDR3 DNA sequence: TGTGCCAGCAGTCTAGGCCGGACAGGGGGCAATGAAAAACTGTTTTTT. Amino acids: CASSLGRTGGNEKLFF.

To note about this clone: The junction and the germline gene differ at one end; a read error may be behind it. The chain uses TRBV28 and TRBJ1-2, with D tentatively TRBD1 (5 bases). CDR1 MDHEN and CDR2 SYDVKM come from the germline V gene. CDR3 length: 13 amino acids. CDR3 DNA sequence: TGTGCCAGCAGGTTCCGAGGTAGGCAGGGATCCTCCTTC. Translating gives CASRFRGRQGSSF.

This clone rates as medium-sized (0.01 to 0.1%). The V call is TRBV2, the J call TRBJ2-1, with D perhaps TRBD2 (5 bases). CDR3 length: 14 amino acids. V was trimmed by 8 bases and J by 4 bases, leaving 15 bases between them. The germline gives CDR1 SNHLY, CDR2 FYNNEI. The CDR3 nucleotides are TGTGCCAGCCAAGACCTAGCTCTTTACAATGAGCAGTTCTTC. This gives the protein CASQDLALYNEQFF.

Written as DNA, the CDR3 is TGTGCCAGCAACGACAGGGGGCTTACGCAGTATTTT. Encoded protein: CASNDRGLTQYF. This chain uses TRBV6-5 with TRBJ2-3, with 10 nucleotides matching TRBD1. J gave up 8 bases and V 7 bases, and 3 bases lay outside the gene matches. This CDR3 comprises 12 residues. The germline gives CDR1 MNHEY, CDR2 SVGAGI.

This clone has ten or more counts. The chain couples TRBV7-2 to TRBJ2-7, with 12 bases matching TRBD2. J lost 7 bases, V lost 4 bases, and 8 bases had no gene match. There are 15 residues in the CDR3. Looked up from germline, CDR1 is SGHTA and CDR2 is FQGNSA. CDR3 amino acids: CASSSGLAGTWEQYF. CDR3 sequence (DNA): TGTGCCAGCAGCTCCGGACTAGCGGGGACATGGGAGCAGTACTTC. The variable domain in full, completed from reference TRBV7-2 and TRBJ2-7, reads GAGVSQSPSNKVTEKGKDVELRCDPISGHTALYWYRQSLGQGLEFLIYFQGNSAPDKSGLPSDRFSAERTGGSVSTLTIQRTQQEDSAVYLCASSSGLAGTWEQYFGPGTRLTVT.

CDR3 nucleotide sequence: TGTGCCAGTAGAAGACAGCCGAACACCGGGGAGCTGTTTTTT. Translated, it gives CASRRQPNTGELFF. The J gene is TRBJ2-2, the V gene TRBV19; D might be TRBD1 (5 bases). Germline-derived CDR1 and CDR2 are LNHDA and SQIVND (reference sequence). V lost 6 bases and J 0 bases, leaving 8 bases between the germline ends. This CDR3 is 14 amino acids long.

CDR3 in DNA: TGTGCCAGCAGCGAAGCGGGGGAAATCAGCACAGATACGCAGTATTTT. Translating gives CASSEAGEISTDTQYF. V usage is TRBV28 and J usage is TRBJ2-3, with 8 bases that match TRBD2. Trimming at V came to 6 bases and at J to 0 bases, leaving 8 bases not matched to a gene. This CDR3 is built from 16 residues. CDR1 is MDHEN, CDR2 SYDVKM, per germline. Full variable domain (rest looked up from reference TRBV28 and TRBJ2-3): DVKVTQSSRYLVKRTGEKVFLECVQDMDHENMFWYRQDPGLGLRLIYFSYDVKMKEKGDIPEGYSVSREKKERFSLILESASTNQTSMYLCASSEAGEISTDTQYFGPGTRLTVL.

The chain employs TRBV6-5 and TRBJ2-5; 13 positions match TRBD2. V was clipped by 6 bases and J by 5 bases; unmatched bases: 6. Germline values: CDR1 MNHEY, CDR2 SVGAGI. CDR3 length: 15 residues. The CDR3 here is CASSPGLAGRETQYF. DNA of the CDR3: TGTGCCAGCAGCCCGGGACTAGCGGGGCGGGAGACCCAGTACTTC.

The chain recombines TRBV18 with TRBJ1-1; TRBD1 matches 7 bases. V was clipped by 2 bases and J by 6 bases; unmatched bases: 6. From germline, CDR1 is KGHSH and CDR2 LQKENI. This CDR3 contains 14 residues. The CDR3 DNA reads TGTGCCAGCTCACCAGCAAACAGGGGATCTGAAGCTTTCTTT. This encodes CASSPANRGSEAFF.

This chain links TRBV7-2 with TRBJ2-2, with D perhaps TRBD1 (5 bases). This CDR3 contains 14 residues. With 1 base removed from V and 7 bases from J, the gap between germline ends came to 10 bases. Germline lookup yields CDR1 SGHTA and CDR2 FQGNSA. CDR3 DNA sequence: TGTGCCAGCAGCTTAGTCCAGGGAATCGGGGAGCTGTTTTTT. It encodes CASSLVQGIGELFF.

The rearrangement links TRBV7-3 to TRBJ1-1, with D perhaps TRBD1 (5 bases). Trimming stripped 4 bases from V and 1 base from J, with 7 bases between. The CDR3 loop spans 13 amino acids. The V gene's germline CDR1 is SGHTA and CDR2 FQGTGA. CDR3 protein: CASSSGQNTEAFF. Here the CDR3 DNA reads TGTGCCAGCAGCTCTGGACAGAACACTGAAGCTTTCTTT.

The chain uses TRBV12-5 and TRBJ2-5; 7 bases agree with TRBD2. Germline lookup yields CDR1 LGHNT and CDR2 FRNRAP. This CDR3 is built from 16 residues. V shed 3 bases, J shed 6 bases, and the junction held 13 bases outside the gene matches. The CDR3 reads CASGFLSSAGVKTQYF. CDR3 DNA sequence: TGTGCTAGTGGTTTCCTTTCCTCGGCGGGAGTAAAGACCCAGTACTTC. Using reference TRBV12-5 and TRBJ2-5 for the parts outside the CDR3, the full variable domain is DARVTQTPRHKVTEMGQEVTMRCQPILGHNTVFWYRQTMMQGLELLAYFRNRAPLDDSGMPKDRFSAEMPDATLATLKIQPSEPRDSAVYFCASGFLSSAGVKTQYFGPGTRLLVL.

Only a few counts were recorded for this clone. The chain recombines TRBV7-9 with TRBJ1-4; 7 positions match TRBD1. Per the germline V gene, CDR1 is SEHNR and CDR2 is FQNEAQ (reference sequence). The CDR3 extends over 17 amino acids. V lost 5 bases to trimming and J lost 0 bases; unmatched junction nucleotides: 9. The CDR3 here is CASSPGQITATNEKLFF. In nucleotides, the CDR3 is TGTGCCAGCAGCCCGGGACAGATAACTGCAACTAATGAAAAACTGTTTTTT. The variable domain in full, completed from reference TRBV7-9 and TRBJ1-4, reads DTGVSQNPRHKITKRGQNVTFRCDPISEHNRLYWYRQTLGQGPEFLTYFQNEAQLEKSRLLSDRFSAERPKGSFSTLEIQRTEQGDSAMYLCASSPGQITATNEKLFFGSGTQLSVL.

The chain links TRBV6-5 to TRBJ2-7, with a possible D match to TRBD2 (6 bases). The CDR3 is 12 residues long. V gave up 5 bases and J gave up 9 bases, with 14 bases separating them. The germline V gene encodes CDR1 MNHEY and CDR2 SVGAGI. The CDR3 here is CASSHPGGGQYF. CDR3 DNA sequence: TGTGCCAGCAGTCACCCCGGGGGTGGGCAGTACTTC.

The V call is TRBV6-1, the J call TRBJ2-7; TRBD2 is a possible D gene (5 bases). CDR1 and CDR2 (germline): MNHNS, SASEGT. The CDR3 spans 13 residues. V lost 7 bases, J lost 5 bases, and 15 bases lay in between. CDR3 sequence (DNA): TGTGCCAGCACGGCAGAATGGAGGAACGAGCAGTACTTC. The encoded protein is CASTAEWRNEQYF.